This T cell receptor beta chain was profiled in a study of cytomegalovirus exposure and HLA in healthy donors. In the study overall: Some 180 million T cells yielded some 120 million unique TCR beta sequences in earlier analysis.

This CDR3 has 15 amino acids. Germline values: CDR1 MNHNS, CDR2 SASEGT. Trimming at V came to 7 bases and at J to 7 bases, leaving 9 bases not matched to a gene. Comments on this clone: Antigen: not known.

Whole-study results and caveats: Equally common other TCR beta chains were less clonally expanded than HLA-associated ones, a later analysis found. For most subjects, TCR beta sequences were reported to predict HLA-A and HLA-B alleles with accuracy. In a later analysis, a missense DCLRE1C variant was linked to TCR beta V- and J-gene trimming.

The PCR employed 60 Vbeta primers together with 13 Jbeta primers. The table came from immunoSEQ multiplex PCR; TCRdb's copy has only in-frame clones and leaves some out. The data contain around 180,000 clones, roughly nine tenths of them singletons. The receptor comes from a girl under three years old in good health and CMV-seronegative. The chain employs TRBV6-1 and TRBJ1-6; 8 bases align to TRBD1. Material for sequencing was PBMCs. Here the CDR3 reads CASTGQGLNNSPLHF. The DNA for the CDR3 is TGTGCCAGCACCGGACAGGGATTGAACAATTCACCCCTCCACTTT.